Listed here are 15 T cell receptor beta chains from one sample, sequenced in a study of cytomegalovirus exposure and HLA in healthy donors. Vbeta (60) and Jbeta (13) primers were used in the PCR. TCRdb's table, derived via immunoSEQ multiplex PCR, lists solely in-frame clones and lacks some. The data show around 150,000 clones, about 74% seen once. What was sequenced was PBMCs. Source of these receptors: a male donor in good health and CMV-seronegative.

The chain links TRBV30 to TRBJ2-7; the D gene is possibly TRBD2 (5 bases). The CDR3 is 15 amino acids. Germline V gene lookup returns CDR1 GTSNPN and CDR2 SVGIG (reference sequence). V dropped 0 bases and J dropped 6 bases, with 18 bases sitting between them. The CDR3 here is CAWSVNWGAGSEQYF. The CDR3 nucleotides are TGTGCCTGGAGTGTAAATTGGGGAGCAGGCTCCGAGCAGTACTTC.

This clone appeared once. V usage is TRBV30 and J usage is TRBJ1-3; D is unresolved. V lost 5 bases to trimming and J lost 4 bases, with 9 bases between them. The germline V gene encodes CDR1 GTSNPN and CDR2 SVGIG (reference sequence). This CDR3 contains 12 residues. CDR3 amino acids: CAWSGGGNTIYF. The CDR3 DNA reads TGTGCCTGGTCTGGCGGGGGAAACACCATATATTTT.

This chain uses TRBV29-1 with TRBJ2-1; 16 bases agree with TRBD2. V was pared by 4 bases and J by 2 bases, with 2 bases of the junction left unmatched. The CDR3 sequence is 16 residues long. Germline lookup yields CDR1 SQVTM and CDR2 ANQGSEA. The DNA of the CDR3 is TGCAGCGTTGCGGGGACTAGCGGGAGGGCCTACAATGAGCAGTTCTTC. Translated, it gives CSVAGTSGRAYNEQFF.

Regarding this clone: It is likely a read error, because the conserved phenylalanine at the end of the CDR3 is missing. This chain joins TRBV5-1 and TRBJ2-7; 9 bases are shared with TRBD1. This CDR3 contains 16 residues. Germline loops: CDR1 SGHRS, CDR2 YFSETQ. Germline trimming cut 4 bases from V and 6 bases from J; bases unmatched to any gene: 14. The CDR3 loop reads CASSVVVPGQGVEQYL. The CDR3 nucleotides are TGCGCCAGCAGCGTCGTCGTACCGGGACAGGGAGTCGAGCAGTACCTC.

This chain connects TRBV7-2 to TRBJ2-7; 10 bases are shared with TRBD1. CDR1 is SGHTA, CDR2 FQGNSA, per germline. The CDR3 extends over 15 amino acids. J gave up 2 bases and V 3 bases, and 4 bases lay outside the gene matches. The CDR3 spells CASSFRTGGTYEQYF. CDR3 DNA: TGTGCCAGCAGCTTTAGGACAGGGGGGACCTACGAGCAGTACTTC.

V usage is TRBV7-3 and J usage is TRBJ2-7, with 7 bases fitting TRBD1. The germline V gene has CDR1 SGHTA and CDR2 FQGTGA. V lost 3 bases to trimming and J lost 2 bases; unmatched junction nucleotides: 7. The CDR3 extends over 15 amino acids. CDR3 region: CASSFTTGPTYEQYF. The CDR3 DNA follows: TGTGCCAGCAGCTTTACGACAGGGCCCACCTACGAGCAGTACTTC.

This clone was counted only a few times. The CDR3 bases are TGTGCCAGCTTCAACCCCTCGGGGGGCATGAACACTGAAGCTTTCTTT. It yields the protein CASFNPSGGMNTEAFF. The chain has TRBV18 and TRBJ1-1, with D possibly being TRBD1 (6 bases). The V end was cut by 7 bases, the J end by 0 bases, with 18 bases between. Germline CDR1 is KGHSH and CDR2 is LQKENI. The CDR3 is 16 amino acids. The variable domain in full, with the rest retrieved from reference TRBV18 and TRBJ1-1, is NAGVMQNPRHLVRRRGQEARLRCSPMKGHSHVYWYRQLPEEGLKFMVYLQKENIIDESGMPKERFSAEFPKEGPSILRIQQVVRGDSAAYFCASFNPSGGMNTEAFFGQGTRLTVV.

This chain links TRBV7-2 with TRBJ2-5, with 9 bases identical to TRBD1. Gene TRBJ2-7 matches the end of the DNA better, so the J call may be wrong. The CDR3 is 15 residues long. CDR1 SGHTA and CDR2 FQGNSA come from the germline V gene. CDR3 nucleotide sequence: TGTGCCAGCAGCCAACAGGGGGCGCAGGTCTACGAGCAGTACTTC. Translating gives CASSQQGAQVYEQYF.

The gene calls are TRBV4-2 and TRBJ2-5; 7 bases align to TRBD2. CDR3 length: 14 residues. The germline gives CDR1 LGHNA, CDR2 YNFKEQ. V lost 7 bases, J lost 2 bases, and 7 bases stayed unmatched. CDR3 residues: CASNNAGEQETQYF. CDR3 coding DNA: TGTGCCAGCAACAACGCGGGGGAACAAGAGACCCAGTACTTC.

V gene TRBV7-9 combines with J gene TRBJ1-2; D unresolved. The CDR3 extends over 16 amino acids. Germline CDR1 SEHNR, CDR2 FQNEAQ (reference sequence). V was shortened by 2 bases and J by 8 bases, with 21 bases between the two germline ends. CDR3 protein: CASSLREKGLSGGYTF. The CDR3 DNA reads TGTGCCAGCAGCTTACGGGAAAAAGGCCTGAGTGGAGGCTACACCTTC.

DNA of the CDR3: TGTGCCAGCAGTGACGAGGTGAACAATGAGCAGTTCTTC. It yields the protein CASSDEVNNEQFF. This chain connects TRBV2 to TRBJ2-1; unclear D gene. The CDR3 extends over 13 amino acids. Deletions cut 3 bases from V and 5 bases from J, with 8 bases between. Per germline, CDR1 SNHLY and CDR2 FYNNEI.

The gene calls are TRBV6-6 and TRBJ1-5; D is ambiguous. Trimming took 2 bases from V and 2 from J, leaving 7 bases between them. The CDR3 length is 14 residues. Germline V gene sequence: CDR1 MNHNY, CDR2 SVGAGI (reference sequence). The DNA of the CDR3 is TGTGCCAGCAGTTACCCTGAGGGCAATCAGCCCCAGCATTTT. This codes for CASSYPEGNQPQHF.

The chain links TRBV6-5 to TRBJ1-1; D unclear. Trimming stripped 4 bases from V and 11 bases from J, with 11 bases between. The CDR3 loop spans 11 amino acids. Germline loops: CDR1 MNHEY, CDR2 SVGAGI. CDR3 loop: CASSSSVEAFF. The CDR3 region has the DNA TGTGCCAGCAGTTCCTCGGTCGAGGCTTTCTTT.

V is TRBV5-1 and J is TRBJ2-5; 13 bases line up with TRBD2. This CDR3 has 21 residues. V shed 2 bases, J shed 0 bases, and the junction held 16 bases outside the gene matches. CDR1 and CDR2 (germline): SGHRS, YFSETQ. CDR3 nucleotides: TGCGCCAGCAGCTTCTCCGGGACTAGCGGGAAGCCCTCCACCCACCAAGAGACCCAGTACTTC. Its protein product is CASSFSGTSGKPSTHQETQYF.

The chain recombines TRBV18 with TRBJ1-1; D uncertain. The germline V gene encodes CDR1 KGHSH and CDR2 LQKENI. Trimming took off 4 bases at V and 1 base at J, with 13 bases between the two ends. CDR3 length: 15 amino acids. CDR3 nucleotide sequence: TGTGCCAGCTCACTACCGGGTGGGAGGAACACTGAAGCTTTCTTT. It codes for CASSLPGGRNTEAFF.